These 16 T cell receptor beta chains were all obtained from the same sample, sequenced in a study of blood T cells in healthy people across ages. Sample-barcoded 5' priming and a J-beta primer mix drove a second PCR of about 7 to 12 cycles. TCRdb re-analysed the 5' RACE reads in MiXCR, keeping a single row per CDR3 protein. The table includes approximately 670,000 distinct CDR3 sequences, around two fifths detected once. Material: blood. The receptors stem from an elderly man in good health.

This clonotype appeared a few times. V usage is TRBV7-2 and J usage is TRBJ1-6; D is uncertain. This CDR3 is built from 15 residues. The germline V gene has CDR1 SGHTA and CDR2 FQGNSA. The germline V and J ends were trimmed by 2 bases and 7 bases, with 12 bases remaining between them. The CDR3 region has the DNA TGTGCCAGCAGCTTATCCAGGAGGGCCAATTCACCCCTCCACTTT. Translating gives CASSLSRRANSPLHF. The full variable domain, with the rest looked up from reference TRBV7-2 and TRBJ1-6, is GAGVSQSPSNKVTEKGKDVELRCDPISGHTALYWYRQSLGQGLEFLIYFQGNSAPDKSGLPSDRFSAERTGGSVSTLTIQRTQQEDSAVYLCASSLSRRANSPLHFGNGTRLTVT.

This rearrangement joins TRBV7-6 to TRBJ2-7, with 12 bases matching TRBD2. The CDR3 runs 17 residues. The V segment lost 4 bases and the J segment 2 bases; nucleotides outside the gene matches: 9. Per germline, CDR1 SGHVS and CDR2 FNYEAQ. CDR3 DNA sequence: TGTGCCAGCAGCTCGCAAGCTTCTAGCGGGGGGGCCTACGAGCAGTACTTC. Residues: CASSSQASSGGAYEQYF.

The chain carries TRBV7-9 and TRBJ1-1; 9 positions agree with TRBD1. Trimming cost V 5 bases and J 6 bases; bases outside gene matches: 10. Germline V lookup: CDR1 SEHNR, CDR2 FQNEAQ (reference sequence). This CDR3 is 15 amino acids long. This CDR3 reads CASSNYRQGGSEAFF. In nucleotides, the CDR3 is TGTGCCAGCAGCAATTACCGACAGGGGGGTTCTGAAGCTTTCTTT.

This clonotype was recorded a few times. The V and J genes are TRBV3-1 and TRBJ2-2; TRBD1 is a possible D gene (6 bases). With 1 base removed from V and 5 bases from J, the gap between germline ends came to 11 bases. The CDR3 covers 15 residues. Per the germline V gene, CDR1 is LGHDT and CDR2 is YNNKEL (reference sequence). CDR3 sequence reads: CASSQGGTLTGELFF. The CDR3 DNA sequence: TGTGCCAGCAGCCAAGGAGGGACACTTACCGGGGAGCTGTTTTTT.

This clonotype showed up just a few times. The chain joins TRBV5-1 to TRBJ1-2, with D perhaps matching TRBD1 (6 bases). Germline CDR1 SGHRS, CDR2 YFSETQ. This CDR3 has 15 residues. V dropped 5 bases and J dropped 2 bases, with 16 bases sitting between them. The CDR3 here is CASRIVAGVNYGYTF. The CDR3 DNA follows: TGCGCCAGCAGAATCGTGGCAGGGGTAAACTATGGCTACACCTTC.

Points on this clonotype: A much bigger clone sits one base away, suggesting this may be a read error. The chain joins TRBV7-2 to TRBJ2-7; 8 bases align to TRBD1. Germline loops: CDR1 SGHTA, CDR2 FQGNSA. This CDR3 is built from 16 residues. The V segment lost 1 base and the J segment 0 bases; nucleotides outside the gene matches: 5. CDR3 protein: CASSLGGGQGSYEQYF. CDR3 sequence (DNA): TGTGCCAGCAGCTTAGGAGGCGGACAGGGCTCCTACGAGCAGTACTTC.

V and J are TRBV6-2 or TRBV6-3 and TRBJ2-2; TRBD2 matches at 13 bases. This CDR3 comprises 15 residues. Germline V CDR1 and CDR2: MNHEY, SVGEGT. V shed 5 bases and J 5 bases; nucleotides not matched to a gene: 2. CDR3: CASSTGLAGTGELFF. The CDR3, as DNA: TGTGCCAGCAGTACGGGACTAGCGGGGACCGGGGAGCTGTTTTTT.

V is TRBV5-6 and J is TRBJ2-7; 7 positions agree with TRBD2. This CDR3 comprises 14 residues. Losses at the gene ends were 0 bases for V and 5 bases for J; bases not matched to a gene: 5. The germline CDR1 and CDR2 sequences are SGHDT and YYEEEE. This CDR3 reads CASSLGGGSHEQYF. As DNA, the CDR3 is TGTGCCAGCAGCTTGGGGGGCGGGAGCCACGAGCAGTACTTC.

This clonotype was recorded a few times. The rearrangement joins TRBV20-1 to TRBJ2-6; 8 nucleotides match TRBD1. This CDR3 spans 17 amino acids. From germline, CDR1 is DFQATT and CDR2 SNEGSKA (reference sequence). V gave up 5 bases and J gave up 0 bases; unmatched junction bases: 9. CDR3 DNA: TGCAGTGCTCACTCGACAGGGGCCGGCTCTGGGGCCAACGTCCTGACTTTC. Its protein product is CSAHSTGAGSGANVLTF.

This chain links TRBV12-3 or TRBV12-4 with TRBJ2-1; D may be TRBD1 (6 bases). This CDR3 is 15 amino acids long. The ends were cut back, 2 bases at V and 4 bases at J, with 12 bases in the middle. CDR3 sequence (DNA): TGTGCCAGCAGTTTAAGGTGGGGGCATTACAATGAGCAGTTCTTC. This translates into CASSLRWGHYNEQFF.

This clonotype was seen just once. The gene calls are TRBV28 and TRBJ1-2; tentative D call: TRBD1 (6 bases). Trimming left V 6 bases short and J 0 bases short, with 14 bases between. Germline-derived CDR1 and CDR2 are MDHEN and SYDVKM. CDR3 length equals 15 residues. The CDR3 is CASSSRGGSNYGYTF. The DNA of the CDR3 is TGTGCCAGCAGCAGCAGGGGAGGGTCTAACTATGGCTACACCTTC.

In regard to this clonotype: A much larger clone lies a single base off, so this may be a read error. This chain links TRBV5-1 with TRBJ2-1; 8 positions agree with TRBD2. The J call may be incorrect, as the DNA end agrees better with TRBJ2-7. This CDR3 is 15 amino acids long. Germline CDR1 SGHRS, CDR2 YFSETQ. CDR3 sequence reads: CASRIWREVYNEQYF. In DNA form, the CDR3 reads TGCGCCAGCAGGATCTGGCGGGAGGTCTACAATGAGCAGTACTTC.

The chain uses TRBV7-9 and TRBJ2-7; TRBD2 aligns across 8 bases. CDR1 is SEHNR, CDR2 FQNEAQ, per germline (reference sequence). V lost 4 bases and J lost 7; bases outside the gene matches: 18. The CDR3 runs 17 residues. In DNA form, the CDR3 reads TGTGCCAGCAGCTCTTCGGCTAGCGGGTTTGTGGGCGATGAGCAGTACTTC. It translates to CASSSSASGFVGDEQYF.

The chain is built from TRBV20-1 and TRBJ1-2; D is undetermined. Trimming stripped 6 bases from V and 8 bases from J, with 13 bases between. The CDR3 totals 11 residues. Per the germline V gene, CDR1 is DFQATT and CDR2 is SNEGSKA (reference sequence). CDR3 bases: TGCAGTGCGAAAGATCGGGAAGGCTACACCTTC. This translates into CSAKDREGYTF.

J is TRBJ2-5 and V is TRBV27; weak D call: TRBD1 (6 bases). Trimming removed 8 bases at V and 0 bases at J, with 19 bases between. From germline, CDR1 is MNHEY and CDR2 SMNVEV (reference sequence). The CDR3 length is 16 residues. The DNA of the CDR3 is TGTGCCAGCCGCTTTGGGCGGCAGGGGAACCAAGAGACCCAGTACTTC. Translating it yields CASRFGRQGNQETQYF.

About this clonotype itself: A clone one base away is much larger, so this may be a read error. The chain is built from TRBV11-3 and TRBJ1-5; a weak D match, TRBD2 (5 bases). The end of the DNA fits TRBJ2-3 better, so the J call may be wrong. This CDR3 is 16 amino acids long. Germline CDR1 reads SGHNT; CDR2 reads YENEEA. The CDR3: CASSPRAGRSNQPQYF. The CDR3, as DNA: TGTGCCAGCAGCCCCCGTGCGGGTCGGAGCAATCAGCCCCAGTATTTT.